The rows below give T cell receptor beta chains drawn from one sample of a study of control samples from healthy donors and cancer patients. The repertoire was sequenced with immunoSEQ multiplex PCR; TCRdb's copy has only in-frame clones and lacks some. The profile shows approximately 80,000 clones, about nine tenths of them singletons. Material for sequencing was blood. The receptor set was obtained from a man aged 30 to 45 in good health. CDR3s include the opening cysteine and the closing phenylalanine or tryptophan. Each record gives: D gene, clone size, V gene, J gene, CDR3 DNA, CDR3 protein. D genes are given only for firm matches. The size entry is marked missing in some rows and otherwise reads once, few, many or a size class.

>.|.|TRBV6-1|TRBJ1-1
TGTGCCAGCAGTGAATTGGAGGGGGAGAACACTGAAGCTTTCTTT
CASSELEGENTEAFF
>.|.|TRBV11-2|TRBJ1-1
TGTGCCAGCAGCTTGGGAGGGATCCCCGAAGCTTTCTTT
CASSLGGIPEAFF
>TRBD1|.|TRBV7-2|TRBJ2-5
TGTGCCAGCAGCTTAGTGGGGACAGGGAGAGAGACCCAGTACTTC
CASSLVGTGRETQYF
>.|.|TRBV5-1|TRBJ2-3
TGCGCCAGCAGCTTGGTGGGGGCGGGAGTTTTAGATACGCAGTATTTT
CASSLVGAGVLDTQYF
>.|.|TRBV15|TRBJ2-3
TGTGCCACCAGCAGAGGTCAGGTCACAGATACGCAGTATTTT
CATSRGQVTDTQYF
>.|.|TRBV11-3|TRBJ2-2
TGTGCCAGCAGCCTCGCCGAGAACACCGGGGAGCTGTTTTTT
CASSLAENTGELFF
>.|.|TRBV7-9|TRBJ2-1
TGTGCCAGCAGCTTAGTAAAATACAATGAGCAGTTCTTC
CASSLVKYNEQFF
>TRBD1|.|TRBV30|TRBJ1-4
TGTGCCTGGATGACAGGGAATGAAAAACTGTTTTTT
CAWMTGNEKLFF
>TRBD1|.|TRBV3-1/TRBV3-2|TRBJ2-5
TGTGCCAGCAGCCACCAGGGGGCCTCGTTGTCAGAGACCCAGTACTTC
CASSHQGASLSETQYF
>.|.|TRBV21-1|TRBJ2-7
TGTGCCAGCGGGACTAGCGGGAGCTCCTACGAGCAGTACTTC
CASGTSGSSYEQYF
>TRBD2|.|TRBV6-4|TRBJ2-1
TGTGCCAGCAGTGACTCGAGCCTAGCGGGGTCCTACAATGAGCAGTTCTTC
CASSDSSLAGSYNEQFF
>.|.|TRBV5-1|TRBJ1-1
TGCGCCAGCAGCTTGGCTCAGAGTAACACTGAAGCTTTCTTT
CASSLAQSNTEAFF
>.|few|TRBV28|TRBJ2-1
TGTGCCAGCAGTTCCCAGAGGGAGGCCTACAATGAGCAGTTCTTC
CASSSQREAYNEQFF
>TRBD2|.|TRBV15|TRBJ2-3
TGTGCCACCAGCAGAGAGCCCCAAGGTACTAGCGGGAGAAGAGATACGCAGTATTTT
CATSREPQGTSGRRDTQYF
>.|.|TRBV27|TRBJ2-5
TGTGCCAGCAGTTTGATCGCCAGAACACAAGAGACCCAGTACTTC
CASSLIARTQETQYF
>TRBD2|.|TRBV9|TRBJ2-7
TGTGCCAGCAGCGTAGGCCTAGCGGAGTACGAGCAGTACTTC
CASSVGLAEYEQYF
>.|.|TRBV11-1|TRBJ2-2
TGTGCCAGCAGCTTAGCCTTAGGGGACACCGGGGAGCTGTTTTTT
CASSLALGDTGELFF
>.|.|TRBV7-2|TRBJ1-2
TGTGCCAGCAGCTTAAATCGGGGAAAGTATGGCTACACCTTC
CASSLNRGKYGYTF
>.|.|TRBV14|TRBJ1-6
TGTGCCAGCAGCCAAGACAGGTCAAATTCACCCCTCCACTTT
CASSQDRSNSPLHF
>.|.|TRBV29-1|TRBJ1-1
TGCAGCGTTGTCCTCCGTGGGATGAACACTGAAGCTTTCTTT
CSVVLRGMNTEAFF
>TRBD1|.|TRBV15|TRBJ2-7
TGTGCCACCAGCTATTACAGGGGGTCCTACGAGCAGTACTTC
CATSYYRGSYEQYF
>.|.|TRBV7-2|TRBJ2-3
TGTGCCAGCAGCTTAGCGTCGGTGACAGATACGCAGTATTTT
CASSLASVTDTQYF
>.|.|TRBV10-3|TRBJ2-2
TGTGCCATCAGTGAAGGGGCCAACTCCCCAAGGCTGTTTTTT
CAISEGANSPRLFF
>.|.|TRBV5-8|TRBJ1-2
TGTGCCAGCAGCTTGGGAGGAGCAGGCCACTATGGCTACACCTTC
CASSLGGAGHYGYTF
>.|.|TRBV4-3|TRBJ1-1
TGCGCCAGCAGCCAGTTTATGGGGGGCACTTTCGGGACTGAAGCTTTCTTT
CASSQFMGGTFGTEAFF
>TRBD1|.|TRBV28|TRBJ1-4
TGTGCCAGCCAGGGACAGGGTAGGGAAAAACTGTTTTTT
CASQGQGREKLFF
>TRBD1|.|TRBV18|TRBJ1-3
TGTGCCAGCTCACACGTCCCGGGACAGAGCCAGGGAAACACCATATATTTT
CASSHVPGQSQGNTIYF
>.|.|TRBV5-1|TRBJ2-7
TGCGCCAGCAGCTTGGCCTATGAAACTCTAGGGAGAGCCGAGCAGTACTTC
CASSLAYETLGRAEQYF
>.|.|TRBV5-1|TRBJ1-3
TGCGCCAGCAGCTTGGGTTACGCCGCGGCAGAGAACTCTGGAAACACCATATATTTT
CASSLGYAAAENSGNTIYF
>.|once|TRBV3-1/TRBV3-2|TRBJ2-5
TGTGCCAGCAGCCTCCGGACGGAAGAGACCCAGTACTTC
CASSLRTEETQYF
>TRBD2|.|TRBV18|TRBJ2-1
TGTGCCAGCTCACCGGGACTAGCGGGAGGGGGATCCTACAATGAGCAGTTCTTC
CASSPGLAGGGSYNEQFF
>TRBD1|.|TRBV6-5|TRBJ1-1
TGTGCCAGCAGGAGGGACAGATACACTGAAGCTTTCTTT
CASRRDRYTEAFF
>TRBD1|.|TRBV15|TRBJ2-7
TGTGCCACCAGCAGAGCAGGACAGGGGGCGGCGGTCGAGCAGTACTTC
CATSRAGQGAAVEQYF
>.|.|TRBV19|TRBJ2-2
TGTGCCAGTAGTCCTGATTTGACCGGGGAGCTGTTTTTT
CASSPDLTGELFF
>TRBD1|many|TRBV7-9|TRBJ2-2
TGTGCCAGCAGCCCCTGGACAGGGGCGAACACCGGGGAGCTGTTTTTT
CASSPWTGANTGELFF
>.|.|TRBV9|TRBJ2-7
TGTGCCAGCAGCGTGGAAGGGGGGGACGAGCAGTACTTC
CASSVEGGDEQYF
>TRBD2|.|TRBV9|TRBJ2-7
TGTGCCAGCAGCGCAGCTAGCGGGAGCTACGAGCAGTACTTC
CASSAASGSYEQYF
>.|.|TRBV4-2|TRBJ2-3
TGTGCCAGCAGCCAGGACCTACGAGGGGGGGATACGCAGTATTTT
CASSQDLRGGDTQYF
>TRBD1|.|TRBV29-1|TRBJ1-5
TGCAGCGTGGGACAGGGTCGGCAGCCCCAGCATTTT
CSVGQGRQPQHF
>TRBD2|once|TRBV7-2|TRBJ2-7
TGTGCCAGCAGCTTCTCCGGGACTAGGGGCGTCGAGCAGTACTTC
CASSFSGTRGVEQYF